The rows below give T cell receptor beta chains drawn from one sample of a study. One entry per CDR3 protein, called by TCRdb with MiXCR from the 5' RACE reads. The sample lists 55,000 to 70,000 distinct CDR3 sequences, roughly 28% seen once, with about 3% in the top ten. What was sequenced was tumor-infiltrating memory CD4+ T cells sorted from the breast tumor. Every receptor here comes from a female donor with breast cancer. The CDR3 runs from the conserved cysteine through the conserved F or W. Fields, in order: J gene, CDR3 length, V gene, D gene, clone size, CDR3 protein, CDR3 DNA. A D gene is named only where the DNA matches it firmly. Clone size is shown for a subset of rows, as once, few, many or a class of expanded clone.

J: TRBJ1-4; length: 11; V: TRBV6-6; D: TRBD1; size: NA; CDR3: CATRDRARLFF; DNA: TGTGCCACCAGGGACAGGGCTAGATTGTTTTTT
J: TRBJ1-6; length: 14; V: TRBV10-3; D: TRBD1; size: NA; CDR3: CAISQGTGNSPIHF; DNA: TGTGCCATCAGTCAAGGGACAGGGAATTCACCCATCCACTTT
J: TRBJ2-1; length: 15; V: TRBV28; D: NA; size: NA; CDR3: CASSPPQGSYNEQFF; DNA: TGTGCCAGCAGTCCGCCTCAGGGGTCCTACAATGAGCAGTTCTTC
J: TRBJ1-2; length: 12; V: TRBV7-9; D: NA; size: NA; CDR3: CASSRNNYGYTF; DNA: TGTGCCAGCAGCCGCAATAACTATGGCTACACCTTC
J: TRBJ1-2; length: 13; V: TRBV6-1; D: NA; size: few; CDR3: CASSGRTPYGYTF; DNA: TGTGCCAGCAGTGGTCGGACGCCCTATGGCTACACCTTC
J: TRBJ2-1; length: 15; V: TRBV20-1; D: TRBD2; size: many; CDR3: CSAPRRLADYNEQFF; DNA: TGCAGTGCTCCCCGCCGACTAGCGGATTACAATGAGCAGTTCTTC
J: TRBJ1-5; length: 14; V: TRBV9; D: NA; size: few; CDR3: CASSVARDTQPQHF; DNA: TGTGCCAGCAGCGTAGCCAGGGACACTCAGCCCCAGCATTTT
J: TRBJ2-4; length: 13; V: TRBV6-1; D: NA; size: NA; CDR3: CASTGPAKNIQYF; DNA: TGTGCCAGTACAGGGCCGGCCAAAAACATTCAGTACTTC
J: TRBJ1-1; length: 17; V: TRBV15; D: NA; size: few; CDR3: CATSRAGWEPQNTEAFF; DNA: TGTGCCACCAGCAGAGCGGGTTGGGAACCACAGAACACTGAAGCTTTCTTT
J: TRBJ1-1; length: 12; V: TRBV7-2; D: NA; size: NA; CDR3: CASSLVRDEAFF; DNA: TGTGCCAGCAGCTTAGTTCGGGACGAAGCTTTCTTT
J: TRBJ2-3; length: 16; V: TRBV5-6; D: TRBD2; size: few; CDR3: CASRRGLAGGTDTQYF; DNA: TGTGCCAGCAGACGGGGACTAGCGGGAGGAACAGATACGCAGTATTTT
J: TRBJ1-1; length: 16; V: TRBV18; D: NA; size: NA; CDR3: CASSPQVPTGNTEAFF; DNA: TGTGCCAGCTCACCACAGGTACCAACAGGGAACACTGAAGCTTTCTTT
J: TRBJ2-2; length: 14; V: TRBV6-5; D: NA; size: few; CDR3: CASSSNSFTGELFF; DNA: TGTGCCAGCAGTTCGAACAGTTTCACCGGGGAGCTGTTTTTT
J: TRBJ2-3; length: 15; V: TRBV7-6; D: TRBD1; size: NA; CDR3: CASSDPGQPTDTQYF; DNA: TGTGCCAGCAGCGACCCGGGACAGCCCACAGATACGCAGTATTTT
J: TRBJ1-5; length: 14; V: TRBV24-1; D: NA; size: NA; CDR3: CATSEQHSNQPQHF; DNA: TGTGCCACCAGTGAGCAGCATAGCAATCAGCCCCAGCATTTT
J: TRBJ2-1; length: 11; V: TRBV7-2; D: NA; size: NA; CDR3: CASSFEGGQFF; DNA: TGTGCCAGCAGCTTTGAGGGGGGACAGTTCTTC
J: TRBJ2-1; length: 15; V: TRBV4-3; D: TRBD2; size: many; CDR3: CASSLATSGTGEQFF; DNA: TGCGCCAGCAGCCTAGCGACTAGCGGGACAGGCGAGCAGTTCTTC
J: TRBJ1-2; length: 15; V: TRBV9; D: NA; size: few; CDR3: CASSVTSNVGYGYTF; DNA: TGTGCCAGCAGCGTCACGAGCAACGTGGGCTATGGCTACACCTTC
J: TRBJ2-1; length: 12; V: TRBV7-3; D: NA; size: medium-sized; CDR3: CASSPTGREQFF; DNA: TGTGCCAGCAGCCCTACGGGGAGGGAGCAGTTCTTC
J: TRBJ1-4; length: 13; V: TRBV7-3; D: TRBD1; size: NA; CDR3: CASSPGQGEKLFF; DNA: TGTGCCAGCAGCCCGGGACAGGGGGAAAAACTGTTTTTT
J: TRBJ2-5; length: 15; V: TRBV12-3/TRBV12-4; D: TRBD1; size: NA; CDR3: CASSSPGQGAETQYF; DNA: TGTGCCAGCAGTTCGCCGGGACAGGGGGCAGAGACCCAGTACTTC
J: TRBJ2-4; length: 21; V: TRBV4-1; D: NA; size: once; CDR3: CASSLPGLNSPTKLAKNIQYF; DNA: TGCGCCAGCAGTCTTCCGGGACTGAACTCCCCAACTAAACTAGCCAAAAACATTCAGTACTTC
J: TRBJ1-6; length: 16; V: TRBV7-9; D: NA; size: few; CDR3: CASSTWGAGGNSSLHF; DNA: TGTGCCAGCAGCACCTGGGGGGCAGGAGGAAATTCATCCCTCCACTTT
J: TRBJ2-5; length: 13; V: TRBV5-6; D: TRBD1; size: many; CDR3: CASSLDRGETQYF; DNA: TGTGCCAGCAGCTTGGACAGGGGAGAGACCCAGTACTTC
J: TRBJ2-3; length: 13; V: TRBV20-1; D: TRBD2; size: NA; CDR3: CSAREGGTDTQYF; DNA: TGCAGTGCCCGGGAGGGCGGCACAGATACGCAGTATTTT
J: TRBJ2-3; length: 16; V: TRBV5-5; D: TRBD2; size: NA; CDR3: CASSLGLAGALDTQYF; DNA: TGTGCCAGCAGCCTCGGACTAGCGGGAGCTTTAGATACGCAGTATTTT
J: TRBJ2-3; length: 15; V: TRBV7-3; D: NA; size: few; CDR3: CASTSDPQSTDTQYF; DNA: TGTGCCAGCACCTCGGACCCCCAGAGCACAGATACGCAGTATTTT
J: TRBJ2-5; length: 15; V: TRBV5-1; D: NA; size: NA; CDR3: CASSFRGSYQETQYF; DNA: TGCGCCAGCAGCTTCCGCGGGTCGTACCAAGAGACCCAGTACTTC
J: TRBJ1-2; length: 11; V: TRBV28; D: NA; size: NA; CDR3: CASSPARGYTF; DNA: TGTGCCAGCAGTCCCGCGAGGGGCTACACCTTC
J: TRBJ2-7; length: 14; V: TRBV7-2; D: NA; size: NA; CDR3: CASSFSQSSYEQYF; DNA: TGTGCCAGCAGCTTCTCACAGAGCTCCTACGAGCAGTACTTC
J: TRBJ2-5; length: 13; V: TRBV29-1; D: TRBD1; size: NA; CDR3: CSARQGNQETQCF; DNA: TGCAGCGCGAGACAGGGGAATCAAGAGACCCAGTGCTTC
J: TRBJ2-7; length: 12; V: TRBV3-1; D: NA; size: many; CDR3: CASSQEPYEQYF; DNA: TGTGCCAGCAGCCAAGAGCCCTACGAGCAGTACTTC
J: TRBJ2-3; length: 15; V: TRBV7-2; D: NA; size: few; CDR3: CASSLAGGGSDTQYF; DNA: TGTGCCAGCAGCTTAGCAGGGGGGGGCTCAGATACGCAGTATTTT
J: TRBJ2-5; length: 13; V: TRBV7-2; D: NA; size: few; CDR3: CASSLGIQETQYF; DNA: TGTGCCAGCAGCTTAGGGATTCAAGAGACCCAGTACTTC
J: TRBJ2-7; length: 12; V: TRBV20-1; D: TRBD2; size: NA; CDR3: CSAMGGAYEQYF; DNA: TGCAGTGCGATGGGGGGGGCCTACGAGCAGTACTTC
J: TRBJ2-4; length: 15; V: TRBV5-4; D: NA; size: few; CDR3: CASSLAGKGVNIQYF; DNA: TGTGCCAGCAGCTTGGCCGGAAAGGGGGTGAACATTCAGTACTTC
J: TRBJ1-2; length: 15; V: TRBV5-1; D: NA; size: few; CDR3: CASSLAVGQGSGYTF; DNA: TGCGCCAGCAGCTTGGCTGTGGGGCAGGGAAGCGGCTACACCTTC
J: TRBJ2-1; length: 14; V: TRBV5-1; D: NA; size: few; CDR3: CASSFGAGNDEQFF; DNA: TGCGCCAGCAGCTTTGGGGCAGGGAACGATGAGCAGTTCTTC
J: TRBJ2-6; length: 11; V: TRBV9; D: NA; size: NA; CDR3: CASRGANVLTF; DNA: TGTGCCAGCAGGGGGGCCAACGTCCTGACTTTC
J: TRBJ1-2; length: 11; V: TRBV30; D: NA; size: NA; CDR3: CAWSVPPGYTF; DNA: TGTGCCTGGAGTGTACCTCCAGGCTACACCTTC
J: TRBJ1-5; length: 15; V: TRBV7-2; D: NA; size: few; CDR3: CASSAQENSNQPQHF; DNA: TGTGCCAGCAGCGCACAGGAAAATAGCAATCAGCCCCAGCATTTT
J: TRBJ1-1; length: 12; V: TRBV5-1; D: NA; size: NA; CDR3: CASSGSGGEAFF; DNA: TGCGCCAGCAGTGGGTCGGGGGGTGAAGCTTTCTTT
J: TRBJ2-3; length: 17; V: TRBV4-3; D: TRBD2; size: many; CDR3: CASSQLPAGEEADTQYF; DNA: TGCGCCAGCAGCCAATTACCAGCGGGAGAGGAAGCAGATACGCAGTATTTT
J: TRBJ2-7; length: 16; V: TRBV4-1; D: TRBD1; size: NA; CDR3: CASSPQAGQGFAEQYF; DNA: TGCGCCAGCAGCCCTCAGGCGGGACAGGGGTTTGCCGAGCAGTACTTC
J: TRBJ2-1; length: 12; V: TRBV12-3/TRBV12-4; D: NA; size: medium-sized; CDR3: CASSSDVREQFF; DNA: TGTGCCAGCAGTAGCGATGTCAGGGAGCAGTTCTTC